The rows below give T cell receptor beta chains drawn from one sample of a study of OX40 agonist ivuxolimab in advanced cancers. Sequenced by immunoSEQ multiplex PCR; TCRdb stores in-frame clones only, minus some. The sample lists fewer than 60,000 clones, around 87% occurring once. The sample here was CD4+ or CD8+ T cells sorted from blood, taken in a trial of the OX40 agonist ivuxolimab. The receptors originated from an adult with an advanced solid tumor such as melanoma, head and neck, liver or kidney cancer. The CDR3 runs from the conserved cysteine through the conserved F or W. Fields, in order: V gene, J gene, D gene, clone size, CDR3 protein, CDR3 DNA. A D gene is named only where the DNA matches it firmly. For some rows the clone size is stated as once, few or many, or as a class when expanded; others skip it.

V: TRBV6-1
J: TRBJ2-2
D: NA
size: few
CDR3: CASTVPGTNTGELFF
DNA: TGTGCCAGCACCGTCCCAGGGACGAACACCGGGGAGCTGTTTTTT

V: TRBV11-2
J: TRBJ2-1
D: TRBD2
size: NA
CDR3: CASSLGTSGYNEQFF
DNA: TGTGCCAGCAGCCTCGGGACTAGCGGCTACAATGAGCAGTTCTTC

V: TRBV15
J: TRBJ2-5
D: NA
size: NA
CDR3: CATSRDWGQETQYF
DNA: TGTGCCACCAGCAGAGATTGGGGGCAAGAGACCCAGTACTTC

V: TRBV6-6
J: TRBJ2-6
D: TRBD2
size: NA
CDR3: CASIGLAGSGANVLTF
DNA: TGTGCCAGCATCGGACTAGCGGGATCTGGGGCCAACGTCCTGACTTTC

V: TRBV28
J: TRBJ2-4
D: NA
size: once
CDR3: CASSPAPLPIQYF
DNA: TGTGCCAGCAGTCCGGCCCCCCTCCCCATTCAGTACTTC

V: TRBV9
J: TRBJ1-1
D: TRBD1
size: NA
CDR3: CASSVAERTGGAMNTEAFF
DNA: TGTGCCAGCAGCGTTGCCGAACGGACAGGGGGCGCGATGAACACTGAAGCTTTCTTT

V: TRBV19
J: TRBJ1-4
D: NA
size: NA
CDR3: CASSTSGGIREKLFF
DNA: TGTGCCAGTAGTACCTCCGGAGGGATACGAGAAAAACTGTTTTTT

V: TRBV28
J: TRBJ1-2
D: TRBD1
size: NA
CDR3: CASMGTGYGYTF
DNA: TGTGCCAGCATGGGGACAGGCTATGGCTACACCTTC

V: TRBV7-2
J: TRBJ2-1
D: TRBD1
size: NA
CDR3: CASSLDGTGRYNEQFF
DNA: TGTGCCAGCAGCTTAGACGGGACAGGGCGGTACAATGAGCAGTTCTTC

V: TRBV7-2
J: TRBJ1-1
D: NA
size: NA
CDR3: CASGTSNTEAFF
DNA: TGTGCCAGCGGGACCTCGAACACTGAAGCTTTCTTT

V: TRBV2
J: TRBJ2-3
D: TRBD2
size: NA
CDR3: CASSLRTSGVVTDTQYF
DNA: TGTGCCAGCAGTCTCCGGACTAGCGGGGTCGTCACAGATACGCAGTATTTT

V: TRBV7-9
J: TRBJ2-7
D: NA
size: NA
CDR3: CASSLSNEQYF
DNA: TGTGCCAGCAGCTTATCAAACGAGCAGTACTTC

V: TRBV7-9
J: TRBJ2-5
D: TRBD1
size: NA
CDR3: CASLGQAQETQYF
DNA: TGTGCCAGCCTAGGACAGGCCCAAGAGACCCAGTACTTC

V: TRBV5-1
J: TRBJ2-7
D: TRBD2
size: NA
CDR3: CASSFGAGGANEQYF
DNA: TGCGCCAGCAGCTTTGGAGCGGGAGGGGCAAACGAGCAGTACTTC

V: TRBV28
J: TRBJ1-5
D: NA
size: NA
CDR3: CASATGYQPQHF
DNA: TGTGCCAGTGCGACAGGATATCAGCCCCAGCATTTT

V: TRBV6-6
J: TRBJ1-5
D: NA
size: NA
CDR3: CASSYSWADTGPQHF
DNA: TGTGCCAGCAGTTACTCGTGGGCGGACACGGGGCCCCAGCATTTT

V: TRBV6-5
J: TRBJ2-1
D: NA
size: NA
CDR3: CASTGWNEQFF
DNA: TGTGCCAGCACAGGGTGGAATGAGCAGTTCTTC

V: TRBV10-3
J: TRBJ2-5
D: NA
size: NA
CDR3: CAISELEETQYF
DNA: TGTGCCATCAGTGAGTTAGAAGAGACCCAGTACTTC

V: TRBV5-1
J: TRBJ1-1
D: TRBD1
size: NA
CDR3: CASSLGSGGQAEAFF
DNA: TGCGCCAGCAGCTTGGGATCAGGGGGCCAGGCTGAAGCTTTCTTT

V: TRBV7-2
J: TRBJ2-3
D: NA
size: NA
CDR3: CASSLGLPGLSTDTQYF
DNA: TGTGCCAGCAGCTTAGGGTTGCCGGGACTTAGCACAGATACGCAGTATTTT

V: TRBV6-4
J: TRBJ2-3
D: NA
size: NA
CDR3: CASSDTAGGFSFSEDTQYF
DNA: TGTGCCAGCAGTGACACAGCGGGCGGTTTTTCCTTTTCTGAAGATACGCAGTATTTT

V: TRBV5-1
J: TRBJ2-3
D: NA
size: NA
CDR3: CASSEGGSTDTQYF
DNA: TGCGCCAGCAGCGAGGGGGGTAGCACAGATACGCAGTATTTT

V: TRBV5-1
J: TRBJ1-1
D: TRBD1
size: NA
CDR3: CASSFVPTGDEAFF
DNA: TGCGCCAGCAGCTTCGTCCCAACAGGGGATGAAGCTTTCTTT

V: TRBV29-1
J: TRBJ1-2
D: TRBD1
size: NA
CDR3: CSVGQRQGGYTF
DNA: TGCAGCGTTGGACAGCGACAGGGTGGCTACACCTTC

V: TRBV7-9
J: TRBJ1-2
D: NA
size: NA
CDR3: CASSLGSPRPYGYTF
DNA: TGTGCCAGCAGCTTAGGGTCCCCAAGGCCCTATGGCTACACCTTC

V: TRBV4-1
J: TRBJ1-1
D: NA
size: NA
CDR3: CASSQAGIGAFF
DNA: TGCGCCAGCAGCCAGGCCGGGATTGGGGCTTTCTTT

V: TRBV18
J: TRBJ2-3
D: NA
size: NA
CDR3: CASSSYSPSTDTQYF
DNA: TGTGCCAGCTCATCGTACTCTCCTAGCACAGATACGCAGTATTTT

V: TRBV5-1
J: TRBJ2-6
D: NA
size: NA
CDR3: CASSLQVNSGANVLTF
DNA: TGCGCCAGCAGCTTGCAGGTTAACTCTGGGGCCAACGTCCTGACTTTC

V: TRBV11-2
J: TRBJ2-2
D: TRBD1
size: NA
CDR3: CASSKTGSNTGELFF
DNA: TGTGCCAGCAGCAAGACAGGGTCGAACACCGGGGAGCTGTTTTTT

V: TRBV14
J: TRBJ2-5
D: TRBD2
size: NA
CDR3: CASSQAWTSGSLQETQYF
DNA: TGTGCCAGCAGCCAAGCCTGGACTAGCGGGAGTCTCCAAGAGACCCAGTACTTC

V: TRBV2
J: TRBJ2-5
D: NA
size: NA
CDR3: CASSDGGETQYF
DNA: TGTGCCAGCAGTGACGGAGGGGAGACCCAGTACTTC

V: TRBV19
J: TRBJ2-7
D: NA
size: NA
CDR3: CASSPPNGRGDSYEQYF
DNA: TGTGCCAGTAGTCCCCCTAACGGGAGAGGGGACTCCTACGAGCAGTACTTC

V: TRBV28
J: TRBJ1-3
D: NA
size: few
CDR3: CASSLDGNSGNTIYF
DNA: TGTGCCAGCAGTTTAGATGGTAACTCTGGAAACACCATATATTTT

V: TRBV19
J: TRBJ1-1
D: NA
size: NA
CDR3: CASSPGERLSNTEAFF
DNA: TGTGCCAGTAGTCCGGGGGAGCGGCTGTCGAACACTGAAGCTTTCTTT

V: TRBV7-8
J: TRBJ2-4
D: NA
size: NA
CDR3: CASSSGTKNIQYF
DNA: TGTGCCAGCAGCTCCGGGACCAAAAACATTCAGTACTTC

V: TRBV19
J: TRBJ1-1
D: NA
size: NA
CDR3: CASTITRGTEAFF
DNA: TGTGCCAGTACAATAACGAGAGGCACTGAAGCTTTCTTT

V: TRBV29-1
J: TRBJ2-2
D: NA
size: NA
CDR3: CSVKGQGGTGELFF
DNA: TGCAGCGTTAAGGGGCAGGGTGGGACCGGGGAGCTGTTTTTT

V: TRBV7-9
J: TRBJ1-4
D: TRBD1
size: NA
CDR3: CASSLVTGENEKLFF
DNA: TGTGCCAGCAGCTTAGTTACAGGGGAAAATGAAAAACTGTTTTTT

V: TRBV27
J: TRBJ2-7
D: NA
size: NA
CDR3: CASSLKGTDTYEQYF
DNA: TGTGCCAGCAGTTTAAAGGGGACGGATACCTACGAGCAGTACTTC

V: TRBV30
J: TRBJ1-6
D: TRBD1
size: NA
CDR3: CAWSVPTGINSPLHF
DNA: TGTGCCTGGAGTGTACCGACAGGGATTAATTCACCCCTCCACTTT

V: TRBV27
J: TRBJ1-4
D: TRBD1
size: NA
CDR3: CASRGRGLEKLFF
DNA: TGTGCCAGCAGAGGGAGGGGGCTTGAAAAACTGTTTTTT

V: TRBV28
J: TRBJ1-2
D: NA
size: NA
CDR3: CASSSVQGFYGYTF
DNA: TGTGCCAGCAGTTCTGTTCAGGGGTTCTATGGCTACACCTTC

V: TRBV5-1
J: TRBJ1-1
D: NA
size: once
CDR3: CASSLGSRDTEAFF
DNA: TGCGCCAGCAGCTTAGGGAGTAGGGACACTGAAGCTTTCTTT

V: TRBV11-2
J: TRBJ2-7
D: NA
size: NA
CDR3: CASSLVLGYEQYF
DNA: TGTGCCAGCAGCTTAGTTCTTGGGTACGAGCAGTACTTC

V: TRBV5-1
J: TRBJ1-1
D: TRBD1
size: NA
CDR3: CASTLQGANTEAFF
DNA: TGCGCCAGCACCCTCCAGGGGGCGAACACTGAAGCTTTCTTT

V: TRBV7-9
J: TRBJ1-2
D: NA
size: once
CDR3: CASSLGPYGYTF
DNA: TGTGCCAGCAGCTTAGGCCCCTATGGCTACACCTTC

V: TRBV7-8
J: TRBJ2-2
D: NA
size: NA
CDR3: CASSLKGRAGELFF
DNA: TGTGCCAGCAGCTTAAAGGGACGGGCCGGGGAGCTGTTTTTT

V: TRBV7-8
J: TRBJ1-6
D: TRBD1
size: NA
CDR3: CASSLRTGSSGSPLHF
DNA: TGTGCCAGCAGCTTAAGGACAGGGAGTAGTGGCTCACCCCTCCACTTT

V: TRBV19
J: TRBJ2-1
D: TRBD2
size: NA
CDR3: CASSWLAGRNNEQFF
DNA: TGTGCCAGTAGTTGGCTAGCGGGAAGGAACAATGAGCAGTTCTTC

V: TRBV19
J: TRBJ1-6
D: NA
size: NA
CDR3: CASSTQGEYSPLHF
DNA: TGTGCCAGTAGTACCCAGGGAGAGTATTCACCCCTCCACTTT

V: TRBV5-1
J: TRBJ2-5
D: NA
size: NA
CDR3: CASYFQGRQETQYF
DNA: TGCGCCAGCTATTTCCAGGGGCGTCAAGAGACCCAGTACTTC

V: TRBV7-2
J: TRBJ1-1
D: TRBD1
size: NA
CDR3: CASSSRQGKTEAFF
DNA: TGTGCCAGCAGCTCTCGACAGGGGAAGACTGAAGCTTTCTTT

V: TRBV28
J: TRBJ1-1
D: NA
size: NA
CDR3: CASSPGRNTEAFF
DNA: TGTGCCAGCAGCCCGGGGAGGAACACTGAAGCTTTCTTT

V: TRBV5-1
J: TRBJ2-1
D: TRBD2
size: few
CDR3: CASSYGLAGEGEQFF
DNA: TGCGCCAGCAGCTACGGACTAGCGGGAGAGGGTGAGCAGTTCTTC

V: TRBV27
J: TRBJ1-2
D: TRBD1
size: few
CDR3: CASSLSTGGLRNYGYTF
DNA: TGTGCCAGCAGTTTATCGACAGGGGGCTTGAGAAACTATGGCTACACCTTC

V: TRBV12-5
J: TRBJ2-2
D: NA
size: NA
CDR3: CASGPGSGELFF
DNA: TGTGCTAGTGGTCCCGGGTCGGGGGAGCTGTTTTTT

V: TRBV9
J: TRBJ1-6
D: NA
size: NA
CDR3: CASSPNTGPSSYNSPLHF
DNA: TGTGCCAGCAGTCCTAATACCGGGCCCTCCTCCTATAATTCACCCCTCCACTTT

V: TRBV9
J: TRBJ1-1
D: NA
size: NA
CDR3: CASSVYSGTEAFF
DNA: TGTGCCAGCAGCGTATACAGCGGTACTGAAGCTTTCTTT

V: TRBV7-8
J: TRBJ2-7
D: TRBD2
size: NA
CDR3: CASSLVVGTSGRGNEQYF
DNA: TGTGCCAGCAGCTTAGTGGTCGGGACTAGCGGGAGAGGAAACGAGCAGTACTTC